Shown below are 24 T cell receptor beta chains from a single sample sequenced in a study of human thymus T cells. Profiled with immunoSEQ multiplex PCR; TCRdb holds only in-frame clones, not every one. The table lists tens of thousands of clones, approximately 96% of them singletons. Thymic resections from corrective heart surgery supplied the tissue. The sample was thymus tissue. These receptors came from a boy in the first two years of life with a congenital heart defect but otherwise immunologically healthy.

The chain is built from TRBV14 and TRBJ2-3; a weak D match, TRBD2 (5 bases). Germline V gives CDR1 SGHDN, CDR2 FVKESK. Trimming left V 0 bases short and J 0 bases short, with 28 bases between. The CDR3 length is 22 residues. The CDR3 region has the DNA TGTGCCAGCAGCCAAGAGACCAACTACCAGAGCCTAGCTCCCGAAAGCACAGATACGCAGTATTTT. Residues: CASSQETNYQSLAPESTDTQYF. Drawing the rest from reference TRBV14 and TRBJ2-3, the complete variable domain is EAGVTQFPSHSVIEKGQTVTLRCDPISGHDNLYWYRRVMGKEIKFLLHFVKESKQDESGMPNNRFLAERTGGTYSTLKVQPAELEDSGVYFCASSQETNYQSLAPESTDTQYFGPGTRLTVL.

The chain recombines TRBV4-1 with TRBJ1-2; a weak D match, TRBD1 (5 bases). The CDR3 runs 15 residues. Per the germline V gene, CDR1 is MGHRA and CDR2 is YSYEKL. V was pared by 3 bases and J by 4 bases, with 15 bases between. CDR3 region: CASSHIRGGFYGYTF. The CDR3, as DNA: TGCGCCAGCAGCCATATAAGGGGCGGGTTCTATGGCTACACCTTC.

The DNA of the CDR3 is TGTGCCAGCAGCTCACTAGGGGGTAGCGGGAGCCCATACAATGAGCAGTTCTTC. Amino acids: CASSSLGGSGSPYNEQFF. V usage is TRBV7-2 and J usage is TRBJ2-1; 9 nucleotides line up with TRBD2. There are 18 residues in the CDR3. Trimming cost V 4 bases and J 4 bases; bases outside gene matches: 14. CDR1 and CDR2 from the germline V gene are SGHTA and FQGNSA.

The V call is TRBV5-8, the J call TRBJ1-1; tentatively, D is TRBD1 (5 bases). This CDR3 comprises 15 residues. Trimming removed 3 bases at V and 3 bases at J, with 15 bases between. Germline values: CDR1 SGHTS, CDR2 YDEGEE. The CDR3 here is CASSSALVGDTEAFF. CDR3 sequence (DNA): TGTGCCAGCAGCTCGGCCCTAGTAGGGGACACTGAAGCTTTCTTT.

This sequence joins TRBV7-9 and TRBJ2-7, with D hard to call. CDR1 and CDR2 (germline): SEHNR, FQNEAQ (reference sequence). This CDR3 region has 14 residues. The ends were cut back, 5 bases at V and 2 bases at J, with 13 bases in the middle. CDR3: CASSKGRLPYEQYF. For the CDR3, the DNA is TGTGCCAGCAGCAAAGGACGTCTCCCCTACGAGCAGTACTTC.

This chain joins TRBV27 and TRBJ1-6; D is undetermined. Between the trimmed V and J ends, which lost 6 bases and 10 bases, there was a span of 13 bases. This CDR3 region has 13 residues. Germline loops: CDR1 MNHEY, CDR2 SMNVEV (reference sequence). CDR3 sequence (DNA): TGTGCCAGCAGCCGTGTGTTGGAATCACCCCTCCACTTT. Its translation: CASSRVLESPLHF.

The chain uses TRBV4-1 and TRBJ1-5; 9 positions match TRBD1. Germline CDR1 reads MGHRA; CDR2 reads YSYEKL. V shed 2 bases and J 2 bases; nucleotides not matched to a gene: 4. This CDR3 spans 16 amino acids. Here the CDR3 reads CASSQSGQGGNQPQHF. The CDR3 coding sequence is TGCGCCAGCAGCCAATCGGGACAGGGCGGCAATCAGCCCCAGCATTTT.

This chain links TRBV5-8 with TRBJ1-5; TRBD1 agrees at 9 bases. This CDR3 spans 17 amino acids. Germline CDR1 reads SGHTS; CDR2 reads YDEGEE. The ends lost 3 bases at V and 0 bases at J; junction bases unmatched: 7. This CDR3 is CASSSDRGNPSNQPQHF. CDR3 sequence (DNA): TGTGCCAGCAGCTCGGACAGGGGCAACCCTAGCAATCAGCCCCAGCATTTT.

The chain carries TRBV5-1 and TRBJ2-7; possibly TRBD1 or TRBD2 for D (5 bases each). This CDR3 region has 13 residues. The V and J ends lost 4 bases and 7 bases respectively, with 15 bases between them. The germline V gene has CDR1 SGHRS and CDR2 YFSETQ. The CDR3 DNA follows: TGCGCCAGCAGCCTGGGACGGCGACTGGAGCAGTACTTC. This translates into CASSLGRRLEQYF.

The chain has TRBV6-6 and TRBJ2-1; D remains unclear. Trimming took off 2 bases at V and 6 bases at J, with 14 bases between the two ends. The CDR3 consists of 15 residues. Germline assignment: CDR1 MNHNY and CDR2 SVGAGI (reference sequence). DNA for the CDR3: TGTGCCAGCAGTTACGATGACCCCACTCCCAATGAGCAGTTCTTC. Protein product: CASSYDDPTPNEQFF.

A single count supports this clone. The chain employs TRBV19 and TRBJ1-4, with D uncertain. The CDR3 runs 17 residues. The germline gives CDR1 LNHDA, CDR2 SQIVND (reference sequence). The V end lost 4 bases, the J end lost 7 bases, and 22 bases lay between the germline ends. CDR3 sequence reads: CASSNGLGGDVGEKLFF. DNA for the CDR3: TGTGCCAGTAGTAATGGGTTAGGTGGGGATGTGGGTGAAAAACTGTTTTTT.

The rearrangement links TRBV11-2 to TRBJ1-1; maybe TRBD1 (6 bases). CDR1 is SGHAT, CDR2 FQNNGV, per germline. The ends were cut back, 2 bases at V and 5 bases at J, with 12 bases in the middle. The CDR3 is made up of 14 amino acids. The CDR3 DNA sequence: TGTGCCAGCAGCTTAAGTAGGGGGAGAACTGAAGCTTTCTTT. This sequence encodes CASSLSRGRTEAFF. Full variable domain (outside the CDR3, taken from reference TRBV11-2 and TRBJ1-1): EAGVAQSPRYKIIEKRQSVAFWCNPISGHATLYWYQQILGQGPKLLIQFQNNGVVDDSQLPKDRFSAERLKGVDSTLKIQPAKLEDSAVYLCASSLSRGRTEAFFGQGTRLTVV.

This chain joins TRBV5-6 and TRBJ1-4; 9 bases agree with TRBD1. This CDR3 has 14 amino acids. The V segment lost 4 bases and the J segment 7 bases; nucleotides outside the gene matches: 5. Germline CDR1 is SGHDT and CDR2 is YYEEEE. This CDR3 reads CASSMDRGGEKLFF. The CDR3 region has the DNA TGTGCCAGCAGCATGGACAGGGGAGGTGAAAAACTGTTTTTT.

DNA for the CDR3: TGTGCCAGCAGTTTACGCCCGATTGGGGGCCCCAGCACAGATACGCAGTATTTT. This gives the protein CASSLRPIGGPSTDTQYF. The chain has TRBV28 and TRBJ2-3, with TRBD1 as a possible D gene (6 bases). The CDR3 is made up of 18 amino acids. Germline CDR1 and CDR2: MDHEN and SYDVKM. Trimming pared 2 bases from V and 0 bases from J, leaving 18 bases between.

The rearrangement joins TRBV29-1 to TRBJ2-1; 11 nucleotides align to TRBD2. V shed 3 bases and J 5 bases; nucleotides not matched to a gene: 3. CDR3 length: 14 amino acids. Germline V gives CDR1 SQVTM, CDR2 ANQGSEA. DNA for the CDR3: TGCAGCGTTGACGGGACTAGCGGCCACAATGAGCAGTTCTTC. It specifies CSVDGTSGHNEQFF.

This rearrangement joins TRBV4-1 to TRBJ2-1; D is perhaps TRBD1 or TRBD2 (5 bases each). The V gene lost 0 bases and the J gene lost 3 bases, with 15 bases spanning the gap. This CDR3 comprises 17 residues. The germline V gene encodes CDR1 MGHRA and CDR2 YSYEKL. CDR3 protein: CASSQDRQGPNYNEQFF. In nucleotides, the CDR3 is TGCGCCAGCAGCCAAGATCGGCAGGGACCGAACTACAATGAGCAGTTCTTC.

J is TRBJ1-1 and V is TRBV27; 8 bases are shared with TRBD1. J was trimmed by 4 bases and V by 3 bases; bases with no gene match: 10. Germline V gives CDR1 MNHEY, CDR2 SMNVEV (reference sequence). This CDR3 has 16 residues. Here the CDR3 DNA reads TGTGCCAGCAGTTTTCAGGGGGCGAAGTCAGGCACTGAAGCTTTCTTT. It yields the protein CASSFQGAKSGTEAFF.

The chain carries TRBV14 and TRBJ2-7, with D unclear. The CDR3 runs to 15 residues. Germline V gives CDR1 SGHDN, CDR2 FVKESK. V dropped 2 bases and J dropped 3 bases, with 14 bases sitting between them. The CDR3 here is CASSQFTSSGYEQYF. CDR3 nucleotides: TGTGCCAGCAGCCAATTTACGAGCTCAGGCTACGAGCAGTACTTC.

This clone was seen just once. CDR3 DNA: TGTGCCAGCAGTTGGAAGAATGGGGACAGGGGGCGAGAGACCCAGTACTTC. It specifies CASSWKNGDRGRETQYF. The V gene is TRBV27, the J gene TRBJ2-5; TRBD1 agrees at 12 bases. With V trimmed by 4 bases and J by 4 bases, 10 bases remained unmatched. This CDR3 is 17 amino acids long. Germline-derived CDR1 and CDR2 are MNHEY and SMNVEV (reference sequence).

The chain links TRBV28 to TRBJ2-7; TRBD1 agrees at 9 bases. V shed 6 bases, J shed 4 bases, and the junction held 7 bases outside the gene matches. CDR1 and CDR2 from the germline V gene are MDHEN and SYDVKM. The CDR3 is made up of 14 amino acids. The CDR3 nucleotides are TGTGCCAGCAGCCTCCGGGACAGGGTTTACGAGCAGTACTTC. It specifies CASSLRDRVYEQYF.

Note on this clone: One junction end does not reproduce the germline sequence, and a read error may be involved. V and J are TRBV6-4 and TRBJ1-2, with a possible D match to TRBD1 (6 bases). This CDR3 comprises 17 residues. Germline CDR1 MRHNA, CDR2 SNTAGT. The CDR3 sequence: CASREVHLKGGAYGYTF. In nucleotides, the CDR3 is TGTGCCAGCCGTGAAGTTCACCTGAAGGGGGGGGCCTATGGCTACACCTTC.

This CDR3 reads CSVGQATDTQYF. The CDR3 DNA reads as TGCAGCGTCGGACAGGCTACAGATACGCAGTATTTT. The chain couples TRBV29-1 to TRBJ2-3, with 7 nucleotides matching TRBD1. CDR1 and CDR2 from the germline V gene are SQVTM and ANQGSEA. Germline trimming cut 6 bases from V and 3 bases from J; bases unmatched to any gene: 3. The CDR3 length is 12 residues.

This clone was picked up one time. This chain joins TRBV27 and TRBJ2-1; D gene unclear. This CDR3 is built from 12 residues. The germline gives CDR1 MNHEY, CDR2 SMNVEV (reference sequence). The germline V and J ends were trimmed by 4 bases and 4 bases, with 5 bases remaining between them. CDR3 sequence (DNA): TGTGCCAGCAGTTCCACGTACAATGAGCAGTTCTTC. Translated, it gives CASSSTYNEQFF.

The rearrangement uses TRBV30 and TRBJ1-5; D is unclear. Germline V CDR1 and CDR2: GTSNPN, SVGIG (reference sequence). The V gene lost 1 base and the J gene lost 5 bases, with 12 bases spanning the gap. The CDR3 length is 14 residues. The CDR3 reads CAWSGAAVDQPQHF. In DNA, the CDR3 is TGTGCCTGGAGTGGTGCAGCGGTGGATCAGCCCCAGCATTTT.